The clone carrying this TCR beta chain came up many times. The antigen remains undetermined. This entry belongs to a study of identical twins. This CDR3 comprises 15 residues. Germline V lookup: CDR1 KGHDR, CDR2 SFDVKD. Trimming cost V 3 bases and J 1 base; bases outside gene matches: 3. Study outcomes and limitations: Possibly, invariant MAIT and iNKT cells partly confounded zero-insertion analyses.

TCRdb re-analysed the 5' RACE reads in MiXCR, keeping a single row per CDR3 protein. The sample has roughly 630,000 distinct CDR3 sequences, roughly 6.6% seen once; the top ten hold about 1.5%. The same specimen was also included in a second study, on yellow fever vaccine responses in identical twins.

Material for sequencing was PBMCs. The V and J genes are TRBV24-1 and TRBJ1-1, with 8 bases aligning to TRBD1. This TCR was recovered from a woman aged 18-30 years in good health. CDR3 sequence reads: CATSDTGTGNTEAFF. The CDR3 coding sequence is TGTGCCACCAGTGATACCGGGACAGGGAACACTGAAGCTTTCTTT.